This TCR beta chain derives from a study of cytomegalovirus exposure and HLA in healthy donors. At the level of the study: Researchers previously reported finding roughly 120 million unique TCR beta sequences from roughly 200 million T cells.

Of note for this clone: Its antigen is not identified.

The study, taken as a whole, reports: Some V segments could not be told apart, so they were left out, TRBV6-2 and TRBV6-3 among them. TCR beta sequences numbering around 15,000 were associated with HLA alleles at 0.05 false discovery rate in a later analysis. The authors listed 164 TCR beta chains as cytomegalovirus-associated.

The PCR had 60 Vbeta and 13 Jbeta primers. Sequencing used immunoSEQ multiplex PCR; TCRdb keeps in-frame clones, though not all of them. Of some 95,000 clones listed, about 76% are singletons. In germline, CDR1 is MNHNY, CDR2 SVGAGI (reference sequence). V dropped 4 bases and J dropped 5 bases, with 9 bases sitting between them. The CDR3 contains 14 residues. This TCR was recovered from a woman aged 40 to 50 in good health and CMV-seronegative. The specimen sequenced was PBMCs. The chain has TRBV6-6 and TRBJ1-6; D unresolved. The CDR3 DNA reads TGTGCCAGCAGTTCTGGGCTTAATAATTCACCCCTCCACTTT. It encodes CASSSGLNNSPLHF.